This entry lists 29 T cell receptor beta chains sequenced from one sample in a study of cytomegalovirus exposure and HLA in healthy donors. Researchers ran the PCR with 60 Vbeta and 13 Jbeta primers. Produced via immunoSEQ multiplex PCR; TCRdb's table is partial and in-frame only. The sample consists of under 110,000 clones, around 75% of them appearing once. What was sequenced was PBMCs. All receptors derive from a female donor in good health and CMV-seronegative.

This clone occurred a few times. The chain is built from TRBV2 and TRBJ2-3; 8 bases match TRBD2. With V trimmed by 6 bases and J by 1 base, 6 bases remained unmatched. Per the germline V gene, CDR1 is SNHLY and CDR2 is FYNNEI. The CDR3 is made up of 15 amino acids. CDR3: CASRGTRSGTDTQYF. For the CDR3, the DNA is TGTGCCAGCAGGGGGACTAGGTCGGGCACAGATACGCAGTATTTT.

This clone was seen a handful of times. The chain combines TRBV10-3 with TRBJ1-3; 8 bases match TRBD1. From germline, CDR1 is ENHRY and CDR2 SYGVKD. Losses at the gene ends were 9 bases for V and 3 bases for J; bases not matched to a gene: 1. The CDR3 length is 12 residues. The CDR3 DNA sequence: TGTGCCATAACAGGGGGTGGAAACACCATATATTTT. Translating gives CAITGGGNTIYF.

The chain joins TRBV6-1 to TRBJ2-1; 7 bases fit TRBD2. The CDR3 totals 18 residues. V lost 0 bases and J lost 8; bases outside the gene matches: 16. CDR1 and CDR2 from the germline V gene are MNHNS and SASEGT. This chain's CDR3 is CASSEAATGTTLSDEQFF. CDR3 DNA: TGTGCCAGCAGTGAAGCTGCGACCGGGACTACCCTCTCGGATGAGCAGTTCTTC.

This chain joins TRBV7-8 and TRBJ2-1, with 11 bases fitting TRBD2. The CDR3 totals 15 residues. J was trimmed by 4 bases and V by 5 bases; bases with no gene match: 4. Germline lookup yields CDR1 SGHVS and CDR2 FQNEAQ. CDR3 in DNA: TGTGCCAGCAGCCCCAGACTAGCGGGGTACAATGAGCAGTTCTTC. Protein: CASSPRLAGYNEQFF.

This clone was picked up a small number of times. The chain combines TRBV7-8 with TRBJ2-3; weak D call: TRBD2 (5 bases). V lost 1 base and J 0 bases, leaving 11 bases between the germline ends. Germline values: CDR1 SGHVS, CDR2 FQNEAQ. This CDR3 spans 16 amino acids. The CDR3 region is CASSLDRGLSTDTQYF. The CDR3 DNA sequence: TGTGCCAGCAGCTTAGACCGGGGTTTAAGCACAGATACGCAGTATTTT.

The CDR3 DNA sequence: TGTGCCAGCAGCCCTAGGGCCGCGGGAGGGGCCTACGAGCAGTACTTC. Its translation is CASSPRAAGGAYEQYF. V is TRBV9 and J is TRBJ2-7; 9 bases are shared with TRBD2. The CDR3 loop spans 16 amino acids. Germline CDR1 SGDLS, CDR2 YYNGEE. The V and J ends lost 4 bases and 2 bases, in that order; junction bases with no gene match: 10.

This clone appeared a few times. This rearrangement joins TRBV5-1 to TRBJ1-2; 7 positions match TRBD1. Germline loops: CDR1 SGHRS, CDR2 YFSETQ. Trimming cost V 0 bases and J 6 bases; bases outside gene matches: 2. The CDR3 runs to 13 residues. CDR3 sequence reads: CASSLGGTDGYTF. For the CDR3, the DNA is TGCGCCAGCAGCTTGGGAGGGACAGATGGCTACACCTTC. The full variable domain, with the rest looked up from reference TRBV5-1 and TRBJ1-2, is KAGVTQTPRYLIKTRGQQVTLSCSPISGHRSVSWYQQTPGQGLQFLFEYFSETQRNKGNFPGRFSGRQFSNSRSEMNVSTLELGDSALYLCASSLGGTDGYTFGSGTRLTVV.

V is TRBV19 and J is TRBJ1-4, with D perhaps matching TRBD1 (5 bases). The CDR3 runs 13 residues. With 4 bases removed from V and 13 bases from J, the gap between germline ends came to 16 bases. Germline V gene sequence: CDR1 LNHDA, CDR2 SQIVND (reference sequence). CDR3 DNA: TGTGCCAGTAGTACTCCGGGACTTCGTGGACTGTTTTTT. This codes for CASSTPGLRGLFF.

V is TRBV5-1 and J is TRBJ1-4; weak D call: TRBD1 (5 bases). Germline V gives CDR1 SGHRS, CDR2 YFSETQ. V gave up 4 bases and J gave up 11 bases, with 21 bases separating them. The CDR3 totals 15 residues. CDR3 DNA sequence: TGCGCCAGCAGCAGCTCCGGGACCCCGGGGGAGAAACTGTTTTTT. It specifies CASSSSGTPGEKLFF.

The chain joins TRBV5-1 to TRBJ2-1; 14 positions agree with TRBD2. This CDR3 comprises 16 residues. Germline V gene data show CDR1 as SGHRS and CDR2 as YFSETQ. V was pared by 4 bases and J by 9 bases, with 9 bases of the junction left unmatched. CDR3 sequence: CASSPSGTSGSIEQFF. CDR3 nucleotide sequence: TGCGCCAGCAGCCCATCCGGGACTAGCGGGAGCATTGAGCAGTTCTTC. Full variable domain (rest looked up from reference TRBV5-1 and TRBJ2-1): KAGVTQTPRYLIKTRGQQVTLSCSPISGHRSVSWYQQTPGQGLQFLFEYFSETQRNKGNFPGRFSGRQFSNSRSEMNVSTLELGDSALYLCASSPSGTSGSIEQFFGPGTRLTVL.

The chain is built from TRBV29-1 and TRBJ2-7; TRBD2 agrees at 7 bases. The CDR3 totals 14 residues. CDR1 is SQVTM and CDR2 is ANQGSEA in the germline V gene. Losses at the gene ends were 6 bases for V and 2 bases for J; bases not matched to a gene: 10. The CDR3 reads CSVKGGPIPYEQYF. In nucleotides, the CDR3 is TGCAGCGTGAAGGGAGGGCCAATCCCCTACGAGCAGTACTTC.

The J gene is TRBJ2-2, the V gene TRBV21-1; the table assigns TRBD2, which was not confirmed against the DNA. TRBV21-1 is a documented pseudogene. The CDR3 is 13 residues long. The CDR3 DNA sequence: TGTCCCCGGGGGCGGGAGGGCCCCGGGGAGCTGTTTTTT. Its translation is CPRGREGPGELFF.

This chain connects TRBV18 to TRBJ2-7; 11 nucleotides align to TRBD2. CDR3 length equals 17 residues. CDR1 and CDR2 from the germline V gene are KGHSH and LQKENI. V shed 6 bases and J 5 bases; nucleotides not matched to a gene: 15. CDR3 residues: CASSATLGRLAGNEQYF. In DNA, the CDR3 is TGTGCCAGCTCGGCCACCCTGGGGAGACTAGCGGGAAACGAGCAGTACTTC.

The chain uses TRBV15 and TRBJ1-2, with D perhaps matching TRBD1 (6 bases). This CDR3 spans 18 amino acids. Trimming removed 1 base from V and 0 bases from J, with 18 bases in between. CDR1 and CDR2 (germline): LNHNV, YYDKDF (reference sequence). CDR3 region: CATSRGTSGTRANYGYTF. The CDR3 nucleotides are TGTGCCACCAGCAGAGGTACCTCCGGGACACGAGCTAACTATGGCTACACCTTC.

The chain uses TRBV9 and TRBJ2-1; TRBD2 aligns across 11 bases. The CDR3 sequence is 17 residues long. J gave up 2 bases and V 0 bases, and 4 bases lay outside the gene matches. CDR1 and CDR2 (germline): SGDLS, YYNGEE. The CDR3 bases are TGTGCCAGCAGCGTAGAAACTAGCGGGAGACCCTACAATGAGCAGTTCTTC. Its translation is CASSVETSGRPYNEQFF.

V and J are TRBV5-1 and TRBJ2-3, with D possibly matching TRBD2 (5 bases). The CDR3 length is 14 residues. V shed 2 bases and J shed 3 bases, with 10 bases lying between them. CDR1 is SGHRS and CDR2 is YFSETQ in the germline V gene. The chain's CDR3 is CASSFGEGTDTQYF. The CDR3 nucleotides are TGCGCCAGCAGCTTCGGTGAGGGAACAGATACGCAGTATTTT.

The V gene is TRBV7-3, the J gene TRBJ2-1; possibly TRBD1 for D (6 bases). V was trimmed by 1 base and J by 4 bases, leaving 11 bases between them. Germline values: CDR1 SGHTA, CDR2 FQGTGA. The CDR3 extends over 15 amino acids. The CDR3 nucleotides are TGTGCCAGCAGCTTAAGTGGGACACCATACAATGAGCAGTTCTTC. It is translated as CASSLSGTPYNEQFF. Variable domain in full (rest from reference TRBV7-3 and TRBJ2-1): GAGVSQTPSNKVTEKGKYVELRCDPISGHTALYWYRQSLGQGPEFLIYFQGTGAADDSGLPNDRFFAVRPEGSVSTLKIQRTERGDSAVYLCASSLSGTPYNEQFFGPGTRLTVL.

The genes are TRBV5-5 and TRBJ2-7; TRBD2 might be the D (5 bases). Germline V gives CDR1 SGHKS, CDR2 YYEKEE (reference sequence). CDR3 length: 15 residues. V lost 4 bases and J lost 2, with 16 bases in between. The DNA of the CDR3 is TGTGCCAGCAGCCCAGGCGCGGACGGGGCCTACGAGCAGTACTTC. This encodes CASSPGADGAYEQYF.

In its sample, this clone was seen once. The CDR3 loop reads CASSYSIAPYEQYF. The CDR3 DNA follows: TGTGCCAGCAGTTACTCAATAGCCCCCTACGAGCAGTACTTC. The chain combines TRBV6-5 with TRBJ2-7; no clear D gene. Trimming stripped 0 bases from V and 2 bases from J, with 8 bases between. Germline lookup yields CDR1 MNHEY and CDR2 SVGAGI. The CDR3 consists of 14 residues.

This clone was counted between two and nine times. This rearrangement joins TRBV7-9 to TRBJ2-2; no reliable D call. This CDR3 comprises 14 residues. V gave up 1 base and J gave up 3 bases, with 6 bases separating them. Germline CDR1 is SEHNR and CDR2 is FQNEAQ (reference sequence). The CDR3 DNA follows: TGTGCCAGCAGCTTAGACAGCTACACCGGGGAGCTGTTTTTT. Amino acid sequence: CASSLDSYTGELFF.

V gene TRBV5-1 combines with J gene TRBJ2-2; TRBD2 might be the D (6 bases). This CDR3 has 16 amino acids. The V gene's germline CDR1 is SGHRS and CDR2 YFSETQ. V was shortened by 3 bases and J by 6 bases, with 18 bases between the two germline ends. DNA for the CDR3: TGCGCCAGCAGCTCCCCCGGGACTCTCATTCCCGGGGAGCTGTTTTTT. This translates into CASSSPGTLIPGELFF.

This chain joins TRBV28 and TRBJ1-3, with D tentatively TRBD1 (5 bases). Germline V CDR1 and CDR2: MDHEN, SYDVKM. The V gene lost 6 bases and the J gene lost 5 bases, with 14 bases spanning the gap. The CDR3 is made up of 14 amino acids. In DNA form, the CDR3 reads TGTGCCAGCAGCCGCCTAACAGGCAGAAACACCATATATTTT. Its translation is CASSRLTGRNTIYF.

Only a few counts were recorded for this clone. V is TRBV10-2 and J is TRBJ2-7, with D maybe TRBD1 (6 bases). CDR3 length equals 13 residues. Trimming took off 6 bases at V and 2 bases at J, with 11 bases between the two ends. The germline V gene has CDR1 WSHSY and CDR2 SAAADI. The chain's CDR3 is CASRAGQPYEQYF. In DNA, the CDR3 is TGCGCCAGCAGAGCTGGACAGCCCTACGAGCAGTACTTC.

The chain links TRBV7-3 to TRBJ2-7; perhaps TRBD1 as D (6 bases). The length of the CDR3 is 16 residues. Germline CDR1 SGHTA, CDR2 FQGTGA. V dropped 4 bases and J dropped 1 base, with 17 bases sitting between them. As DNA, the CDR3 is TGTGCCAGCAGCTCCTACACCGGGACACATTCCTACGAGCAGTACTTC. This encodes CASSSYTGTHSYEQYF. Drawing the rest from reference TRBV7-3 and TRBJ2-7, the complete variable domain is GAGVSQTPSNKVTEKGKYVELRCDPISGHTALYWYRQSLGQGPEFLIYFQGTGAADDSGLPNDRFFAVRPEGSVSTLKIQRTERGDSAVYLCASSSYTGTHSYEQYFGPGTRLTVT.

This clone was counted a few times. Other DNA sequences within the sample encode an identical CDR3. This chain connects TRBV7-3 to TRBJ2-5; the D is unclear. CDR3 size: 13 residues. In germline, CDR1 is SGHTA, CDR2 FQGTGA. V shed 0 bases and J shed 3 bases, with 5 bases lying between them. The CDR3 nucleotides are TGTGCCAGCAGCTTAACTCGGGAAGAGACCCAGTACTTC. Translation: CASSLTREETQYF.

The CDR3 protein is CASSSRSGRGSYNEQFF. The CDR3 nucleotides are TGCGCCAGCTCCAGTAGGAGCGGGAGGGGCTCCTACAATGAGCAGTTCTTC. The chain joins TRBV5-1 to TRBJ2-1; 10 bases fit TRBD2. CDR3 size: 17 residues. The V and J ends lost 7 bases and 0 bases, in that order; junction bases with no gene match: 10. Per the germline V gene, CDR1 is SGHRS and CDR2 is YFSETQ. Together with reference TRBV5-1 and TRBJ2-1, the CDR3 gives the full variable domain: KAGVTQTPRYLIKTRGQQVTLSCSPISGHRSVSWYQQTPGQGLQFLFEYFSETQRNKGNFPGRFSGRQFSNSRSEMNVSTLELGDSALYLCASSSRSGRGSYNEQFFGPGTRLTVL.

DNA of the CDR3: TGTGCCAGCACCCCAGGGGTTACTAATGAAAAACTGTTTTTT. It yields the protein CASTPGVTNEKLFF. The chain uses TRBV6-1 and TRBJ1-4, with a weak D call TRBD1 (6 bases). V was pared by 7 bases and J by 2 bases, with 11 bases between. This CDR3 has 14 residues. CDR1 is MNHNS and CDR2 is SASEGT in the germline V gene.

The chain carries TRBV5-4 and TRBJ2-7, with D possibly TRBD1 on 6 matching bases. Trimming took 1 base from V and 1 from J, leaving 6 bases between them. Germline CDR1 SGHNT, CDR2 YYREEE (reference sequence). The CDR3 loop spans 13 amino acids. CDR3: CASSLRGSYEQYF. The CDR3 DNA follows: TGTGCCAGCAGCTTGAGGGGGTCCTACGAGCAGTACTTC.

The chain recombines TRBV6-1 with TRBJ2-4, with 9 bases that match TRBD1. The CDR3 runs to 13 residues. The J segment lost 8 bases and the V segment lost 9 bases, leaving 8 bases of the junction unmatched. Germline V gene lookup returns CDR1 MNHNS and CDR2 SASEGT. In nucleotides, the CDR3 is TGTGCCAGTTTGTTGACAGGGGGTGACATTCAGTACTTC. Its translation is CASLLTGGDIQYF.